This T cell receptor (beta chain) was identified during a study of cytomegalovirus exposure and HLA in healthy donors. In the study overall: The early release's HLA-typed donors yielded roughly 85 million unique TCRs.

Germline V gene sequence: CDR1 MGHRA, CDR2 YSYEKL. The CDR3 spans 15 residues. The study ran its PCR with 60 Vbeta and 13 Jbeta primers. Libraries were prepared by immunoSEQ multiplex PCR; TCRdb keeps only in-frame clonotypes and omits some of them. Across around 37,000 clones, the top ten clones capture 5.5% to 7% of the sample. Regarding this clone: Compared with germline, one end of the junction differs, possibly owing to a read error.

The chain is built from TRBV4-1 and TRBJ1-1, with a tentative D call TRBD1 (5 bases). The sample consisted of PBMCs. The TCR comes from a human donor in good health. In nucleotides, the CDR3 is TGCGCCAGCAGCCAAGTTAGGAGTTCGGACACTGAAGATTTCTTT. It is translated as CASSQVRSSDTEDFF.